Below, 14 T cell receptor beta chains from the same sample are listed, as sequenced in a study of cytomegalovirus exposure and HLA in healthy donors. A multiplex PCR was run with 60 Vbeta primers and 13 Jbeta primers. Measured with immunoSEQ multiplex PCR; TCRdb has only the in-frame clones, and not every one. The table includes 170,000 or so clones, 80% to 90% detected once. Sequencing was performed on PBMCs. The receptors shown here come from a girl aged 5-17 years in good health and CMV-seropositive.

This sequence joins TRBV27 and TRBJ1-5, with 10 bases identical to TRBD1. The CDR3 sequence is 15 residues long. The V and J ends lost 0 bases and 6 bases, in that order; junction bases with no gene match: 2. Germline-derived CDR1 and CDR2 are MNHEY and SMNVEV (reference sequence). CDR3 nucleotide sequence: TGTGCCAGCAGTTTATCTCGGACAGGGGGTCAGCCCCAGCATTTT. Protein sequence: CASSLSRTGGQPQHF.

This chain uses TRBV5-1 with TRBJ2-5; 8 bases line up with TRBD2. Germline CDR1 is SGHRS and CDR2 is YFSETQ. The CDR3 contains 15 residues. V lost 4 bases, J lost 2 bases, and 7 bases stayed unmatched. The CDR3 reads CASSPSGGRQETQYF. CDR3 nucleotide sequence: TGCGCCAGCAGCCCATCGGGGGGGCGGCAAGAGACCCAGTACTTC. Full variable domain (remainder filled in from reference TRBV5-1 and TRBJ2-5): KAGVTQTPRYLIKTRGQQVTLSCSPISGHRSVSWYQQTPGQGLQFLFEYFSETQRNKGNFPGRFSGRQFSNSRSEMNVSTLELGDSALYLCASSPSGGRQETQYFGPGTRLLVL.

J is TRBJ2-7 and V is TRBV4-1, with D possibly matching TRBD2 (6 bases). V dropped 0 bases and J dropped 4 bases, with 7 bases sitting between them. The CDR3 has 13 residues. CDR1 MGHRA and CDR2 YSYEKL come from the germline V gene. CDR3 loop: CASSQDAGYEQYF. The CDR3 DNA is TGCGCCAGCAGCCAAGATGCGGGGTACGAGCAGTACTTC.

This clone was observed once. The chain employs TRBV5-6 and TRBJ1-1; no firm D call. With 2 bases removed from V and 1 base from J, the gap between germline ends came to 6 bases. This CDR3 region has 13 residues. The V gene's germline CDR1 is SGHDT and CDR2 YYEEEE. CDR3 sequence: CASSFGRNTEAFF. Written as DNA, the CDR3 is TGTGCCAGCAGCTTCGGTCGGAACACTGAAGCTTTCTTT.

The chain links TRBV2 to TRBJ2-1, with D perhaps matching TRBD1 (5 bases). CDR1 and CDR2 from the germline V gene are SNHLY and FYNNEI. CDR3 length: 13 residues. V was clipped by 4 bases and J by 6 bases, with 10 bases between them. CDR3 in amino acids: CASSAGSGNEQFF. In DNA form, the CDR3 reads TGTGCCAGCAGTGCAGGGTCCGGCAATGAGCAGTTCTTC.

This CDR3 is CASGLVTVTDTQYF. CDR3 nucleotides: TGTGCTAGTGGTTTGGTAACGGTCACAGATACGCAGTATTTT. The chain links TRBV12-5 to TRBJ2-3, with D hard to call. CDR1 is LGHNT, CDR2 FRNRAP, per germline. There are 14 residues in the CDR3. The V end lost 0 bases, the J end lost 2 bases, and 6 bases lay between the germline ends.

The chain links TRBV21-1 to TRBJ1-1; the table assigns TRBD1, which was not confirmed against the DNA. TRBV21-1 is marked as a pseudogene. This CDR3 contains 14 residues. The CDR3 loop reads CASSKTQENTEAFF. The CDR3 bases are TGTGCCAGCAGCAAAACTCAGGAGAACACTGAAGCTTTCTTT.

CDR3 loop: CASSVRDRDNQPQHF. CDR3 bases: TGTGCCAGTAGTGTCCGGGACAGGGACAATCAGCCCCAGCATTTT. The rearrangement links TRBV19 to TRBJ1-5, with 9 nucleotides matching TRBD1. In germline, CDR1 is LNHDA, CDR2 SQIVND (reference sequence). Trimming cost V 5 bases and J 3 bases; bases outside gene matches: 5. CDR3 length: 15 amino acids.

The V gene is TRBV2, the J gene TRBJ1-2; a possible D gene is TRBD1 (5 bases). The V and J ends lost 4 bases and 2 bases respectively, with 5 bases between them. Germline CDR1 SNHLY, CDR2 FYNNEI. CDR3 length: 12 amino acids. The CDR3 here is CASSGGNYGYTF. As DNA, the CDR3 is TGTGCCAGCAGTGGGGGCAACTATGGCTACACCTTC.

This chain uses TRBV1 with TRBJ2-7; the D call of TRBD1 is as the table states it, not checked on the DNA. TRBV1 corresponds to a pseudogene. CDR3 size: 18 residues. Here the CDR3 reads CTSSQVDRWQGISYEQYF. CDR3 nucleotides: TGCACCAGCAGCCAGGTAGATCGGTGGCAGGGAATCAGCTACGAGCAGTACTTC.

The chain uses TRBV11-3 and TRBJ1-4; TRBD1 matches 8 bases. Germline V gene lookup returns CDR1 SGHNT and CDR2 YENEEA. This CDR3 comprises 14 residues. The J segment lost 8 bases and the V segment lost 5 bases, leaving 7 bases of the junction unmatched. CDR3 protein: CASSSRGPHEKLFF. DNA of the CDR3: TGTGCCAGCAGCAGCAGGGGGCCGCACGAAAAACTGTTTTTT.

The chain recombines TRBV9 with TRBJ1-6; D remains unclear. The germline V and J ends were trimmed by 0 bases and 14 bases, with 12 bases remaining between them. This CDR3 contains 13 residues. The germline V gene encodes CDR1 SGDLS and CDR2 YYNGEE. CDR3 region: CASSVALGGSLHF. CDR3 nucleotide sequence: TGTGCCAGCAGCGTAGCGTTGGGAGGGTCCCTCCACTTT. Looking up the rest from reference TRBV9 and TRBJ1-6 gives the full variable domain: DSGVTQTPKHLITATGQRVTLRCSPRSGDLSVYWYQQSLDQGLQFLIQYYNGEERAKGNILERFSAQQFPDLHSELNLSSLELGDSALYFCASSVALGGSLHFGNGTRLTVT.

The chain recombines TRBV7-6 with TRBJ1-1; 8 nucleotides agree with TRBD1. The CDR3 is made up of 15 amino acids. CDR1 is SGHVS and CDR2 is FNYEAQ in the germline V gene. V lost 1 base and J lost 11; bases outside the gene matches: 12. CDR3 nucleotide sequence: TGTGCCAGCAGCTTAGTGGGGTTAGGACAGGGTCGTGCTTTCTTT. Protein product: CASSLVGLGQGRAFF.

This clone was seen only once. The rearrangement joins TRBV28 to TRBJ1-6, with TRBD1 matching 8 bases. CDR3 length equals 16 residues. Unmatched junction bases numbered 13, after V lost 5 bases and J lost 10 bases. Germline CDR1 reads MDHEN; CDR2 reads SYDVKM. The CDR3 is CASSPAKTGARSPLHF. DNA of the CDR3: TGTGCCAGCAGTCCAGCTAAGACAGGGGCGAGATCACCCCTCCACTTT.